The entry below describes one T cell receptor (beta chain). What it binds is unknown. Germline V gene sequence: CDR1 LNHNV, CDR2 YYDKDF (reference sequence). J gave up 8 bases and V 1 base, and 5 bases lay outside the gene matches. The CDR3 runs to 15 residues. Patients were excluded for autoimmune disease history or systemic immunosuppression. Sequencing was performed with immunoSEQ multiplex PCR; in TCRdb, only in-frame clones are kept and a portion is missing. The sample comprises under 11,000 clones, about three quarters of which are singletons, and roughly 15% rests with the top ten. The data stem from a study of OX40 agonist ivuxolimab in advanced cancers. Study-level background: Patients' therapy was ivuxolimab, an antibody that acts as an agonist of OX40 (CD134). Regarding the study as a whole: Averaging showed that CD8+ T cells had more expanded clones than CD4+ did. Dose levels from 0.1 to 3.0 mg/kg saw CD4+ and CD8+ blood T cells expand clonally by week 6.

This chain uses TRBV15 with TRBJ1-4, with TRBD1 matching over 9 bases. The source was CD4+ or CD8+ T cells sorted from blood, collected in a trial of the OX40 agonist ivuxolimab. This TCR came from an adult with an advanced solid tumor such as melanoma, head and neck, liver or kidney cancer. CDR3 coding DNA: TGTGCCACCAGCAGAGCGACAGGGGGTGGGGAAAAACTGTTTTTT. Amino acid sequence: CATSRATGGGEKLFF. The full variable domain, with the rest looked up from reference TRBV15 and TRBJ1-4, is DAMVIQNPRYQVTQFGKPVTLSCSQTLNHNVMYWYQQKSSQAPKLLFHYYDKDFNNEADTPDNFQSRRPNTSFCFLDIRSPGLGDTAMYLCATSRATGGGEKLFFGSGTQLSVL.